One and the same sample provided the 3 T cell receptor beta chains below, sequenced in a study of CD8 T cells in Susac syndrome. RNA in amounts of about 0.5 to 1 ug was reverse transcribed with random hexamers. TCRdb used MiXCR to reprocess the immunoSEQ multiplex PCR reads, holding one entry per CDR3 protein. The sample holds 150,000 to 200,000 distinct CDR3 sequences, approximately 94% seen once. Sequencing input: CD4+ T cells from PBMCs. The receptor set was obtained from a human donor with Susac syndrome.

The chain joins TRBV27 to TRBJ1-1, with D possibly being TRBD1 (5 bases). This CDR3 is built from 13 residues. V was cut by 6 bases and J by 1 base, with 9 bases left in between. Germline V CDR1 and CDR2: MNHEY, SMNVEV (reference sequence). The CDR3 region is CASRQGWNTEAFF. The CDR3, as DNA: TGTGCCAGCAGGCAGGGATGGAACACTGAAGCTTTCTTT.

DNA for the CDR3: TGCAGCGTTGCGGATGCAGATACGCAGTATTTT. This codes for CSVADADTQYF. This chain joins TRBV29-1 and TRBJ2-3; D gene uncertain. Germline CDR1 SQVTM, CDR2 ANQGSEA. The CDR3 runs to 11 residues. V gave up 4 bases and J gave up 4 bases, with 6 bases separating them.

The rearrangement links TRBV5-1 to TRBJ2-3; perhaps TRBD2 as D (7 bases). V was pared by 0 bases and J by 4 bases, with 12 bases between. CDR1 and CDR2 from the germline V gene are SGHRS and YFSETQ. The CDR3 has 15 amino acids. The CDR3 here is CASSLEGGFPDTQYF. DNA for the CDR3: TGCGCCAGCAGCTTGGAGGGGGGGTTCCCAGATACGCAGTATTTT.